The clone carrying this TCR beta chain occurred many times. Its antigen is still unknown. Uncontrolled infection, other autoimmune disease, pregnancy or lactation led to exclusion. This entry belongs to a study of T cells in Graves' hyperthyroidism and ophthalmopathy. Amplified TCR beta CDR3 regions derived from RNA transcripts. Primed by the HTBI set, a first-round RT-PCR was run on the TCR CDR3. Via MiXCR, TCRdb re-called the multiplex PCR reads, giving one row per CDR3 protein. This table has about 600,000 distinct CDR3 sequences, roughly 15% appearing once. This CDR3 is 14 amino acids long. Trimming cost V 1 base and J 6 bases; bases outside gene matches: 7. Germline V lookup: CDR1 SGDLS, CDR2 YYNGEE. General study results and limits: Most thyroid clonotypes expanded above 0.001 were also detected in blood. Model predictions of ophthalmopathy came a median around 7.1 months before onset.

The source material was blood. The source is a woman aged 45-65 years with Graves' ophthalmopathy. The V call is TRBV9, the J call TRBJ2-7, with 7 bases fitting TRBD1. CDR3 DNA sequence: TGTGCCAGCAGCGTAAAACGGGACAGCGGCGAGCAGTACTTC. This sequence encodes CASSVKRDSGEQYF.